This paragraph reports one T cell receptor (beta chain). Original data processing: Amplification from reference gene primers served as the basis for estimated nucleated cell counts. The data were produced by immunoSEQ multiplex PCR, yet TCRdb's version contains in-frame clones alone and is incomplete. The V and J calls and clone size were taken over from that table, and D and trimming were inferred from the DNA. The sample shows some 150,000 clones, around nine tenths of them seen only once. This sample is drawn from a study of blood T cell repertoires in COVID-19. Study summary: The study drew acute and convalescent COVID-19 samples from the United States, Italy and Spain. T cells, B-cell-depleted T cells, or PBMCs supplied cDNA or gDNA.

The CDR3 covers 15 residues. Germline V CDR1 and CDR2: SNHLY, FYNNEI. V lost 6 bases, J lost 2 bases, and 7 bases stayed unmatched. This TCR came from a woman aged 55 to 70 with acute or convalescent COVID-19. The chain couples TRBV2 to TRBJ2-3; the match to TRBD1 covers 8 bases. The source material was peripheral blood. CDR3 in amino acids: CASSAGQANTDTQYF. The CDR3 region has the DNA TGTGCCAGCAGCGCGGGACAGGCCAACACAGATACGCAGTATTTT.